Listed below are T cell receptor beta chains from one sample, sequenced in a study of blood T cell repertoires in COVID-19. Using immunoSEQ multiplex PCR, the repertoire was profiled, and TCRdb retains in-frame clones only, with some absent. This sample carries about 220,000 clones, roughly 80% of them seen once, and the ten largest clones take 5.5% to 8.5%. Specimen: peripheral blood. All receptors come from a woman between 65 and 79 years old with acute or convalescent COVID-19. CDR3s include the opening cysteine and the closing phenylalanine or tryptophan. The D gene is left open where the match is weak.

D,V,length,J,DNA,CDR3
NA,TRBV14,16,TRBJ2-4,TGTGCCAGCAGCCAAGGCCCTAGGGGATGGGAAAACATTCAGTACTTC,CASSQGPRGWENIQYF
NA,TRBV19,15,TRBJ2-7,TGTGCCAGAGACTATAGGACCGACGCGAACTACGAGCAGTACTTC,CARDYRTDANYEQYF
TRBD1,TRBV5-6,17,TRBJ2-1,TGTGCCAGCAGCTCGGGACAGGGGTTGAGAGGGTACAATGAGCAGTTCTTC,CASSSGQGLRGYNEQFF
NA,TRBV5-1,13,TRBJ2-1,TGCGCCAGCAGCTTTTACAGTTCCAATGAGCAGTTCTTC,CASSFYSSNEQFF
NA,TRBV5-4,14,TRBJ1-2,TGTGCCAGCAGCTTGGGGACAGTTAACTATGGCTACACCTTC,CASSLGTVNYGYTF
TRBD1,TRBV7-8,16,TRBJ1-1,TGTGCCAGCAGCTCCCCCACAGGGGGTCGGTCTTTTGAAGCTTTCTTT,CASSSPTGGRSFEAFF
TRBD1,TRBV10-3,14,TRBJ1-3,TGTGCCATCAGTGGGACAGGGAGTGGAAACACCATATATTTT,CAISGTGSGNTIYF
TRBD1,TRBV6-5,15,TRBJ2-7,TGTGCCAGCAGCATTCAGGGGGTTTTATCCTACGAGCAGTACTTC,CASSIQGVLSYEQYF
TRBD1,TRBV4-1,17,TRBJ1-6,TGCGCCAGCAGCCAAGGGGGCCCGGGACAGGGGTATTCACCCCTCCACTTT,CASSQGGPGQGYSPLHF
NA,TRBV19,13,TRBJ1-5,TGTGCCAGTAGACCATCCAGAACACAGCCCCAGCATTTT,CASRPSRTQPQHF
NA,TRBV19,13,TRBJ2-7,TGTGCCAGTGGGTCGACGGGAGCCTACGAGCAGTACTTC,CASGSTGAYEQYF
NA,TRBV14,15,TRBJ1-1,TGTGCCAGCAGCCAAGATCCAGGGTGGGACACTGAAGCTTTCTTT,CASSQDPGWDTEAFF
TRBD2,TRBV7-7,22,TRBJ2-3,TGTGCCAGCAGCTTAGTTGGGAACGTACCGACTAGCGGGGGGCTTAGCACAGATACGCAGTATTTT,CASSLVGNVPTSGGLSTDTQYF
TRBD1,TRBV28,15,TRBJ1-4,TGTGCCAGCAGTTTCCATTTAGGGCTGACAGGGGGCCTGTTTTTT,CASSFHLGLTGGLFF
TRBD1,TRBV7-2,14,TRBJ1-1,TGTGCCAGCAGCTTAGGCCCCGACAGGGGTACTGCTTTCTTT,CASSLGPDRGTAFF